A single TCR beta chain is shown here with its context. This CDR3 has 19 residues. With 1 base removed from V and 3 bases from J, the gap between germline ends came to 24 bases. From germline, CDR1 is SGHTA and CDR2 FQGNSA. This record belongs to a study of blood T cell repertoires in COVID-19. Cohorts were assigned according to the clinical history that participants reported. Within 2 weeks of study entry, exposed participants had contacted a PCR-confirmed or clinician-diagnosed COVID-19 case. Sequencing was performed with immunoSEQ multiplex PCR; in TCRdb, only in-frame clones are kept and a portion is missing. The sample has 130,000 to 150,000 clones; 80% to 85% are singletons.

The chain combines TRBV7-2 with TRBJ1-1, with D tentatively TRBD1 (5 bases). This TCR was recovered from a woman between 45 and 60 years old who had been exposed to COVID-19. The specimen sequenced was PBMCs or T cells enriched from blood (not recorded which). The CDR3 here is CASSLGLRVVGSRDTEAFF. In nucleotides, the CDR3 is TGTGCCAGCAGCTTAGGACTCAGGGTTGTAGGGTCTAGGGACACTGAAGCTTTCTTT.